This T cell receptor beta chain was sequenced during a study of long-term antiretroviral therapy in people with HIV. Notes on the study in general: Those clones which expanded before ART made up the dominant part of the repertoire at all time points. After ART, diversity increased yet remained lower than transplant donor controls.

Germline CDR1 is SGHRS and CDR2 is YFSETQ. V was pared by 0 bases and J by 6 bases, with 3 bases of the junction left unmatched. CDR3 length equals 15 residues. Per donor, a minimum of one pre-ART and a minimum of two post-ART PBMC samples were available. Of note for this clone: What it binds is unknown.

Running of the v3.0 immunoSEQ assay took place at survey level. Assay: immunoSEQ multiplex PCR; the TCRdb copy retains only in-frame clones and omits some. The table has under 20,000 clones, under 85% seen once. Material: unsorted PBMCs, obtained approximately 3.2 years after starting antiretroviral therapy. This TCR was sampled from a middle-aged woman with HIV. The chain employs TRBV5-1 and TRBJ2-2; 9 bases match TRBD1. CDR3 bases: TGCGCCAGCAGCTTGGATGGGACAGGGTCCGGGGAGCTGTTTTTT. Translated: CASSLDGTGSGELFF.